Listed below are T cell receptor beta chains from one sample, sequenced in a study of cytomegalovirus exposure and HLA in healthy donors. Assay used: immunoSEQ multiplex PCR; TCRdb lists only in-frame clones, some missing. Its table records 77,000 or so clones. Sequencing was carried out using PBMCs. Source of these receptors: a man aged 30 to 45 in good health and CMV-seronegative. Both conserved end residues are part of each CDR3. The order of the fields is D gene, V gene, J gene, CDR3 DNA, CDR3 protein. A D gene is named only where the DNA matches it firmly.

D: TRBD1
V: TRBV18
J: TRBJ1-1
DNA: TGTGCCAGCTCACCCTGGGACAGGGGGCGAGACACTGAAGCTTTCTTT
CDR3: CASSPWDRGRDTEAFF

D: TRBD1
V: TRBV4-3
J: TRBJ2-1
DNA: TGCGCCAGCAGCCAAGCGGGGACAGGGGACGACAATGAGCAGTTCTTC
CDR3: CASSQAGTGDDNEQFF

D: TRBD2
V: TRBV11-3
J: TRBJ2-7
DNA: TGTGCCAGCAGCACCCGAGCGGGACCGTTCTTTTACGAGCAGTACTTC
CDR3: CASSTRAGPFFYEQYF

D: -
V: TRBV5-1
J: TRBJ1-6
DNA: TGCGCCAGCAGCTCGGGGGTTTATAATTCACCCCTCCACTTT
CDR3: CASSSGVYNSPLHF

D: -
V: TRBV18
J: TRBJ1-3
DNA: TGTGCCAGCTCACCATCCGGGTTCTCTGGAAACACCATATATTTT
CDR3: CASSPSGFSGNTIYF

D: -
V: TRBV6-5
J: TRBJ2-6
DNA: TGTGCCAGCAGCGACCGGGTCAACGGGGCCAACGTCCTGACTTTC
CDR3: CASSDRVNGANVLTF

D: TRBD2
V: TRBV4-3
J: TRBJ2-1
DNA: TGCGCCAGCAGCCAAGGCAGGACTAGCGGGAGTTGGCGTCAGTTCTTC
CDR3: CASSQGRTSGSWRQFF

D: -
V: TRBV7-9
J: TRBJ1-2
DNA: TGTGCCAGCAGCTTCGAGGGCGATGGCTACACCTTC
CDR3: CASSFEGDGYTF

D: TRBD1
V: TRBV5-1
J: TRBJ2-1
DNA: TGCGCCAGCAGCTCGTCCAGACAGGGGATCGGTCACAATGAGCAGTTCTTC
CDR3: CASSSSRQGIGHNEQFF

D: -
V: TRBV15
J: TRBJ2-3
DNA: TGTGCCACCAGCAGAGATAGGGGCAGCGGCACAGATACGCAGTATTTT
CDR3: CATSRDRGSGTDTQYF

D: -
V: TRBV6-6
J: TRBJ2-7
DNA: TGTGCCAGCAGTTACTCTCCGACTAGTTCCTACGAGCAGTACTTC
CDR3: CASSYSPTSSYEQYF

D: TRBD2
V: TRBV11-3
J: TRBJ2-1
DNA: TGTGCCAGCAGCTTGACTAGCGGGGTCGACAATGAGCAGTTCTTC
CDR3: CASSLTSGVDNEQFF

D: TRBD2
V: TRBV4-3
J: TRBJ2-3
DNA: TGCGCCAGCAGCCTATTGGGACTAGCGACAGATACGCAGTATTTT
CDR3: CASSLLGLATDTQYF

D: TRBD1
V: TRBV6-6
J: TRBJ2-3
DNA: TGTGCCTCTGGGACAGGGCCAGATACGCAGTATTTT
CDR3: CASGTGPDTQYF

D: -
V: TRBV9
J: TRBJ2-5
DNA: TGTGCCAGCAGCGTAGGACAACTGCGTCCGGGGGAGACCCAGTACTTC
CDR3: CASSVGQLRPGETQYF

D: -
V: TRBV28
J: TRBJ1-2
DNA: TGTGCCAGCGGTAAAGGGGGTTACGGCTATGGCTACACCTTC
CDR3: CASGKGGYGYGYTF

D: -
V: TRBV29-1
J: TRBJ1-4
DNA: TGCAGCGTTGAAGACAGGGTCAATGAAAAACTGTTTTTT
CDR3: CSVEDRVNEKLFF

D: TRBD1
V: TRBV18
J: TRBJ2-7
DNA: TGTGCCAGCTCACCATCAGGGACAGCTCAAGAGCAGTACTTC
CDR3: CASSPSGTAQEQYF

D: -
V: TRBV11-2
J: TRBJ2-3
DNA: TGTGCCAGCAGCTTAATAGTAGGGGCAGATACGCAGTATTTT
CDR3: CASSLIVGADTQYF

D: -
V: TRBV18
J: TRBJ2-5
DNA: TGTGCCAGCTCGCGGGGACTGGACCAAGAGACCCAGTACTTC
CDR3: CASSRGLDQETQYF

D: -
V: TRBV6-5
J: TRBJ1-6
DNA: TGTGCCAGCAGTTACTCGCAGGAGGCGTCTTATTCACCCCTCCACTTT
CDR3: CASSYSQEASYSPLHF

D: -
V: TRBV10-3
J: TRBJ1-2
DNA: TGTGCCATCAGTGAACAGGGAAATGGCTACACCTTC
CDR3: CAISEQGNGYTF

D: TRBD2
V: TRBV7-2
J: TRBJ2-3
DNA: TGTGCCAGCAGCCGATGGACTAGCGGAACAGATACGCAGTATTTT
CDR3: CASSRWTSGTDTQYF

D: -
V: TRBV13
J: TRBJ1-2
DNA: TGTGCCAGCAGCCGGACCTGGACAGTAGAAACGTTAGCTAACTATGGCTACACCTTC
CDR3: CASSRTWTVETLANYGYTF

D: -
V: TRBV7-2
J: TRBJ2-7
DNA: TGTGCCAGCAGCTTAGGAACAGGAGCTCGGGAGCAGTACTTC
CDR3: CASSLGTGAREQYF

D: TRBD1
V: TRBV2
J: TRBJ2-2
DNA: TGTGCCAGCAGATGGACAGGGGGTGGCACCGGGGAGCTGTTTTTT
CDR3: CASRWTGGGTGELFF

D: -
V: TRBV5-3
J: TRBJ1-1
DNA: TGTGCCAGAAGGATCAGACAGAGCCCTGAAGCTTTCTTT
CDR3: CARRIRQSPEAFF